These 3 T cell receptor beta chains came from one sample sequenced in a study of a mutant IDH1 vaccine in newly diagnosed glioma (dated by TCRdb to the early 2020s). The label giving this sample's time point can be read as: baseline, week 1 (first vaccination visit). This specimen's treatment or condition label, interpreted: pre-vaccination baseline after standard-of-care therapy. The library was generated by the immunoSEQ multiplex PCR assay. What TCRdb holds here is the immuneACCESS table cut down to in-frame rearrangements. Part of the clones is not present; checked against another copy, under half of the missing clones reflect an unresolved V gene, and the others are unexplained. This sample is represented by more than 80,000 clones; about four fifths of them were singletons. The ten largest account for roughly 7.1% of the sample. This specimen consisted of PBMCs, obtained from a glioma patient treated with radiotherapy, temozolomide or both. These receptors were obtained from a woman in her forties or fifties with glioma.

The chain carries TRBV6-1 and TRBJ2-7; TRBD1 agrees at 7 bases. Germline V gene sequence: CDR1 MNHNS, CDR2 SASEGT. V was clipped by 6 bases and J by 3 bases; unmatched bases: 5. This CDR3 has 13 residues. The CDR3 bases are TGTGCCAGCAGGGAACAGGGGCTCTACGAGCAGTACTTC. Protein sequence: CASREQGLYEQYF.

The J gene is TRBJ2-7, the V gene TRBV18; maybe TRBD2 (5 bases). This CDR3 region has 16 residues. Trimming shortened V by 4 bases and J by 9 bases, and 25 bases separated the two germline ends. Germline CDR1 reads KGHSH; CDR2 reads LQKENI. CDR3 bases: TGTGCCAGCTCACGATTCCTCAGCGACACCTACGAGGGGCAGTACTTC. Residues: CASSRFLSDTYEGQYF.

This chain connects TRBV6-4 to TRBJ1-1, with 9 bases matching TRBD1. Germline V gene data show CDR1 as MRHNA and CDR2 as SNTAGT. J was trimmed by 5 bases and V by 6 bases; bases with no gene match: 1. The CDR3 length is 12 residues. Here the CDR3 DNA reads TGTGCCAGCAGAGGACAGGGGACTGAAGCTTTCTTT. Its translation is CASRGQGTEAFF.